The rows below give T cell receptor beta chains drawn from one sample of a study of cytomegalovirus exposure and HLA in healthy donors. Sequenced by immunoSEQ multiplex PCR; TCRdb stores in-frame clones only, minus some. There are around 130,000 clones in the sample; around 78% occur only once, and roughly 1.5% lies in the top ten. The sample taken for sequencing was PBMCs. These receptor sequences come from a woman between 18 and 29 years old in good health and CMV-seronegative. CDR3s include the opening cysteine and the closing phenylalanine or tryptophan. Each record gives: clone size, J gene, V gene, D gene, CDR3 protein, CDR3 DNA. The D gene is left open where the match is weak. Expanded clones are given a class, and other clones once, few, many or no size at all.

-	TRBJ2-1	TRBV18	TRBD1	CASLTSTGGRAGASYNEQFF	TGTGCCAGCTTAACCTCGACAGGGGGTAGAGCGGGCGCCTCCTACAATGAGCAGTTCTTC
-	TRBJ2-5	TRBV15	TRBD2	CATSRGTSGRRAETQYF	TGTGCCACCAGCAGGGGGACTAGCGGGAGAAGGGCGGAGACCCAGTACTTC
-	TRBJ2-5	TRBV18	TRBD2	CASSPVAGVLAETQYF	TGTGCCAGCTCACCGGTAGCGGGAGTTCTCGCAGAGACCCAGTACTTC
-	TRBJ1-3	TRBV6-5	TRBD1	CASSSQGSGNTIYF	TGTGCCAGCAGTTCACAGGGGTCTGGAAACACCATATATTTT
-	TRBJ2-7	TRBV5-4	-	CASSLRDGLQEQYF	TGTGCCAGCAGCCTCCGGGACGGACTACAGGAGCAGTACTTC
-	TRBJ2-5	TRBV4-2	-	CASSPLLEEGETQYF	TGTGCCAGCAGCCCACTCCTCGAGGAGGGGGAGACCCAGTACTTC
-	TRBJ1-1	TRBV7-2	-	CASSRGGNTEAFF	TGTGCCAGCAGCCGAGGAGGTAACACTGAAGCTTTCTTT
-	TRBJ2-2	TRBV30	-	CAWQGGYTGELFF	TGTGCCTGGCAGGGGGGATACACCGGGGAGCTGTTTTTT
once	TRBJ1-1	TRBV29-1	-	CSVAAATSNTEAFF	TGCAGCGTCGCCGCGGCCACCTCGAACACTGAAGCTTTCTTT
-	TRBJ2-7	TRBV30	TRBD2	CAWKAERDSYEQYF	TGTGCCTGGAAGGCGGAGCGGGATAGCTACGAGCAGTACTTC
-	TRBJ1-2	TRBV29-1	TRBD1	CSVFRTGGIGYGYTF	TGCAGCGTTTTCCGGACAGGGGGCATTGGCTATGGCTACACCTTC
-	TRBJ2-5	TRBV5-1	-	CASSLVGAREETQYF	TGCGCCAGCAGCTTGGTGGGAGCAAGGGAAGAGACCCAGTACTTC
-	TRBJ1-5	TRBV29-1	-	CSVSSGASNQPQHF	TGCAGCGTTTCAAGCGGGGCTAGCAATCAGCCCCAGCATTTT
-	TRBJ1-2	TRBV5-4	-	CASSLGRVMGYTF	TGTGCCAGCAGCTTAGGCAGGGTTATGGGCTACACCTTC
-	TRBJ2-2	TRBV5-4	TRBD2	CASSETSGRAGELFF	TGTGCCAGCAGCGAGACTAGCGGGAGGGCCGGGGAGCTGTTTTTT
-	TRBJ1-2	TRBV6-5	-	CASSYGGGDYDGYTF	TGTGCCAGCAGTTACGGTGGGGGCGACTATGATGGCTACACCTTC
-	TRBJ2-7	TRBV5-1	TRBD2	CASSLGIPGLAETYEQYF	TGCGCCAGCAGCTTGGGGATCCCGGGACTAGCGGAGACCTACGAGCAGTACTTC
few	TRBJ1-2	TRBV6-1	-	CASRDFSHTF	TGTGCCAGCAGGGACTTTTCACACACCTTC
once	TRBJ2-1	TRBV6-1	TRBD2	CASSVKREGDEQFF	TGTGCCAGCAGTGTCAAGCGGGAGGGCGATGAGCAGTTCTTC
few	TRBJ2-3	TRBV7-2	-	CASSLRTGTDTQYF	TGTGCCAGCAGCCTACGGACTGGCACAGATACGCAGTATTTT
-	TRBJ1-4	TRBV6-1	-	CASLEGLATNEKLFF	TGTGCCAGTCTGGAGGGCCTCGCAACTAATGAAAAACTGTTTTTT
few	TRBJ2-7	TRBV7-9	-	CASSLPAGYEQYF	TGTGCCAGCAGCTTACCGGCAGGTTACGAGCAGTACTTC
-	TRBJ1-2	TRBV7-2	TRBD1	CASSRDRLIYGYTF	TGTGCCAGCAGTCGGGACAGACTCATCTATGGCTACACCTTC
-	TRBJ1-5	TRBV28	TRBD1	CASRMSDRASNQPQHF	TGTGCCAGCAGAATGTCTGACAGGGCTAGCAATCAGCCCCAGCATTTT
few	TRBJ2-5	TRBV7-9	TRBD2	CASSLVREGPTQYF	TGTGCCAGCAGCTTGGTGCGGGAGGGCCCGACCCAGTACTTC
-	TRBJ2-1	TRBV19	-	CASKVAVLDNEQFF	TGTGCCAGTAAGGTGGCGGTCCTAGACAATGAGCAGTTCTTC
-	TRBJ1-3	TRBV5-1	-	CASSLGGVENTIYF	TGCGCCAGCAGCTTGGGAGGAGTTGAGAACACCATATATTTT
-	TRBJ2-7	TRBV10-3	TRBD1	CAISGTGDTKNYEQYF	TGTGCCATCAGTGGGACAGGGGATACCAAAAACTACGAGCAGTACTTC
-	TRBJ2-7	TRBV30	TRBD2	CAWSVKAGESFEQYF	TGTGCCTGGAGTGTAAAGGCGGGAGAATCGTTCGAGCAGTACTTC
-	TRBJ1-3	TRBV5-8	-	CASSSYYSKRGGNTIYF	TGTGCCAGCAGCTCCTACTACTCCAAGCGGGGTGGAAACACCATATATTTT
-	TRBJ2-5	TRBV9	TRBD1	CASSLGGSETQYF	TGTGCCAGCAGCCTAGGGGGCTCCGAGACCCAGTACTTC
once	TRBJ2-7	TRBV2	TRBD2	CASSGEREGEQYF	TGTGCCAGCAGTGGGGAGCGGGAGGGTGAGCAGTACTTC
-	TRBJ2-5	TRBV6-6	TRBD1	CASRESGQPRTQYF	TGTGCCAGCAGGGAATCGGGACAGCCGAGGACCCAGTACTTC
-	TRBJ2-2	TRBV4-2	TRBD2	CASSQDWVSGKGTGELFF	TGTGCCAGCAGCCAAGATTGGGTTAGCGGGAAAGGCACCGGGGAGCTGTTTTTT